This TCR beta chain was captured by sequencing in a study of Tregs in tolerant kidney transplant recipients. V was trimmed by 2 bases and J by 5 bases, leaving 12 bases between them. CDR3 size: 15 residues. CDR1 is MNHEY and CDR2 is SVGAGI in the germline V gene. The repertoire was sequenced with immunoSEQ multiplex PCR; TCRdb's copy has only in-frame clones and lacks some. The sample carries around 61,000 clones, around 83% recorded once. Points on this clone: Its antigen is still unknown.

Findings and limits, study-wide: Expanding Tregs on activated donor B cells appeared to best identify donor-specific TCRbeta clones.

This receptor was identified in a human donor in good health. The rearrangement uses TRBV6-5 and TRBJ2-2, with D tentatively TRBD1 (6 bases). The sample comprised CD4+ T cells from blood. CDR3 amino acids: CASSYPSRGTGELFF. Written as DNA, the CDR3 is TGTGCCAGCAGTTACCCTAGCAGGGGAACCGGGGAGCTGTTTTTT.